Below, one TCR beta chain is given with its context. What this receptor recognizes is not known. One junction end does not reproduce the germline sequence, and a read error may be involved. This sample was included in a study of blood T cell repertoires in COVID-19 (dated by TCRdb to 2019 to 2021). For the wider study: Samples covering the acute and convalescent phases of COVID-19 were provided by collaborators in the United States, Italy and Spain. The material from the prospective study consisted of cDNA or gDNA derived from T cells, B-cell-depleted T cells, or PBMCs. The dataset comprised deeply sampled blood TCRbeta repertoires from subjects exposed to, actively infected with, or recovered from COVID-19. The repertoires were made available in a free public database intended to serve as a resource for research on the immune response to SARS-CoV-2. Samples came from the ongoing ImmuneRACE study (first 160 participants) plus 1,254 subjects from 6 global collaborators. A de-identified subject ID, COVID-19 status, age in years and sex were almost always included in the sample metadata. Where HLA class I and class II types were available, the types were taken from metadata supplied by the sample provider, not from assay-based typing. Points the paper makes about the study in general: Clinical and demographic metadata were provided uncurated, with the amount varying by source and participant.

The CDR3 measures 16 amino acids from cysteine to phenylalanine. CDR3 DNA is the only sequence kept; it has 48 bases, read in frame from the first base. From the germline V gene, CDR1 is KGHSH and CDR2 is LQKENI. TCRbeta CDR3 regions were amplified from genomic DNA using the immunoSEQ Assay, a bias-controlled multiplex PCR. Per the authors' processing: The number of nucleated cells in each sample was estimated by amplification of reference gene primers within the assay. To quantify the absolute abundance of each unique TCRbeta CDR3 rearrangement, sequence reads were collapsed and filtered. For each sample, productive Simpson clonality was calculated by taking the square root of Simpson's diversity index across productive rearrangements. This immuneACCESS table, as held by TCRdb, lists in-frame sequences with V and J called but not all clones. Of the missing ones, under half trace to an unresolved V gene in checked studies; the others have no known cause. V, J and clone size are those of that table, while D and trimming were read from the DNA. The sample includes about 220,000 clones, with 80% to 85% observed a single time. The top ten constitute roughly 5.3% of the sample.

Another Seattle source contributed samples from volunteer blood donors who had recovered from COVID-19. Collaborating institutions collected whole blood in K2EDTA tubes following their own protocols. For TCRbeta analysis, collaborators shipped samples in one of three forms: frozen whole blood, isolated PBMCs, or DNA extracted from either of those sample types. The chain is assembled from TRBV18 and TRBJ1-4; the D gene remains uncertain. The source material was peripheral blood. The receptor's source is a woman between 55 and 75 years old who had recovered from COVID-19. For the CDR3, the sequence is CASSPSATTTNENLFF. The nucleotide sequence is given as TGTGCCAGCTCACCTTCGGCAACTACAACTAATGAAAATCTGTTTTTT.